The subject of this entry is one T cell receptor (beta chain). This clonotype was found a few times. What this receptor recognizes is not known. One base away there is no much larger clone; base qualities are not given. This sample was taken from a study of T-cell reconstitution after alpha-beta-depleted transplantation in children listed by TCRdb under 2016. Regarding the research as a whole: Using TCR repertoire profiling, the study followed T-cell immune reconstitution in a quantitative way in children after TCRalphabeta/CD19-depleted allogeneic hematopoietic cell transplantation. Beyond this particular receptor, the publication reports: The frequencies of hyperexpanded clones fell over the following months, and after one year, T-cell counts and TCRbeta diversity were mostly attributed to newly produced T cells. In some patients, the high TCRbeta diversity seen at day 60 was put down to recipient T cells and intrathymic progenitors that had survived conditioning. The apparently early alphabetaT-cell count recovery about two months after transplant was reportedly dependent on only several hundred rapidly expanded clones derived from non-depleted graft cells.

Per the publication, the treatment or condition label means: allogeneic hematopoietic cell transplantation with graft depleted of TCRalphabeta T cells and CD19 B cells. The children who served as transplant recipients had been given grafts of TCRalphabeta/CD19-depleted allogeneic hematopoietic cells. Library preparation employed PCR. Instrument used: Illumina HiSeq 2500. TCR libraries were prepared with molecular barcoding, using unique molecular identifiers to normalize TCRbeta repertoire quantification. The public sequencing data were trimmed at Q25 with fastp and processed into clonotypes with MiXCR by TCRdb, which kept only in-frame beta chains. Rows are combined by CDR3 protein, so each entry shows the most common genes and DNA. For this sample the table gives about 980,000 distinct CDR3 sequences, of which about 29% were detected only once. The ten largest account for roughly 27% of the sample.

The sequences come from PBMCs, mostly from graft donor cells, collected 360 days after TCRalphabeta/CD19-depleted stem cell transplant. The receptor was derived from a boy in the first two years of life who had a stem cell transplant for SCID, so the T cells may come from the graft donor.

The CDR3 amino acid sequence is: CASSRLGQGATDTQYF. Read as DNA, the sequence is TGTGCCAGCAGTCGCCTGGGGCAGGGGGCGACAGATACGCAGTATTTT. The V and J segments used are TRBV6-1 and TRBJ2-3, with 8 bases matching TRBD1. V is cut back by 5 bases and J by 3 bases, with 10 bases in the junction unmatched. The germline V gene supplies CDR1 MNHNS and CDR2 SASEGT. Its CDR3 holds 16 amino acids, cysteine through phenylalanine. Only CDR3 DNA remains: 48 bases, in frame from the first base.